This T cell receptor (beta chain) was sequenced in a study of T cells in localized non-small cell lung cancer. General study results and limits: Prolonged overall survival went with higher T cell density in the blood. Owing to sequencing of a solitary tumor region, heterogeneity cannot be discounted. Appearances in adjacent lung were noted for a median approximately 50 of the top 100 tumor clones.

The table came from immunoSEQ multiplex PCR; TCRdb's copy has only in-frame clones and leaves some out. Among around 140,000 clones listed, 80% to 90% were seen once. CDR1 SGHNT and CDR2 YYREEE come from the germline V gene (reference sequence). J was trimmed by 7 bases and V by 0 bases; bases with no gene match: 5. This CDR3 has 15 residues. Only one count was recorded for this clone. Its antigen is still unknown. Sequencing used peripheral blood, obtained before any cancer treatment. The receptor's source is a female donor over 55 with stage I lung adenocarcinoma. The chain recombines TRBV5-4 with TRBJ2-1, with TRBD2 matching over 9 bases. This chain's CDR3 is CASSLAAGGPNEQFF. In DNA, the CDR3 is TGTGCCAGCAGCTTGGCTGCGGGAGGGCCGAATGAGCAGTTCTTC.